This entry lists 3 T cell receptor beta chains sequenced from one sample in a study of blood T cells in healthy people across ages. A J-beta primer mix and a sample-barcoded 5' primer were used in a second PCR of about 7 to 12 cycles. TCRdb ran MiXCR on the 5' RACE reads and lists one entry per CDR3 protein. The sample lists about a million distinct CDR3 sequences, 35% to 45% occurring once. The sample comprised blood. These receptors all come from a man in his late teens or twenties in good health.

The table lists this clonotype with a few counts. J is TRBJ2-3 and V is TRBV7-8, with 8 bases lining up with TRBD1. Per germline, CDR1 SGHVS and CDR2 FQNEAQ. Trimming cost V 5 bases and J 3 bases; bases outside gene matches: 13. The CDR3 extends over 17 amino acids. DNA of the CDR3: TGTGCCAGCAGCCCCGTACAGACAGGGGATTGGACAGATACGCAGTATTTT. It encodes CASSPVQTGDWTDTQYF.

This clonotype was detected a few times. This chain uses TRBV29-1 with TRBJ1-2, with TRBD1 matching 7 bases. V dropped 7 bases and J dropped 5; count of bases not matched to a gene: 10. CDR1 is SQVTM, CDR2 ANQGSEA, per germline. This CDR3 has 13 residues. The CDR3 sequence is CSALWTGVYGYTF. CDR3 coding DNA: TGCAGCGCCCTCTGGACAGGTGTTTATGGCTACACCTTC. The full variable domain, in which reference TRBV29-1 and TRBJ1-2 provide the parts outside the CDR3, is SAVISQKPSRDICQRGTSLTIQCQVDSQVTMMFWYRQQPGQSLTLIATANQGSEATYESGFVIDKFPISRPNLTFSTLTVSNMSPEDSSIYLCSALWTGVYGYTFGSGTRLTVV.

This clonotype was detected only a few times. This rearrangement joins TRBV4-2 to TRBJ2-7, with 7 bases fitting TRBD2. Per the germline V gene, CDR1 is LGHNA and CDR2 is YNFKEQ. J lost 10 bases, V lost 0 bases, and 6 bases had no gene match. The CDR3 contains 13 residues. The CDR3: CASSQDGGVYQYF. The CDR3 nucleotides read TGTGCCAGCAGCCAAGATGGGGGGGTCTACCAGTACTTC.